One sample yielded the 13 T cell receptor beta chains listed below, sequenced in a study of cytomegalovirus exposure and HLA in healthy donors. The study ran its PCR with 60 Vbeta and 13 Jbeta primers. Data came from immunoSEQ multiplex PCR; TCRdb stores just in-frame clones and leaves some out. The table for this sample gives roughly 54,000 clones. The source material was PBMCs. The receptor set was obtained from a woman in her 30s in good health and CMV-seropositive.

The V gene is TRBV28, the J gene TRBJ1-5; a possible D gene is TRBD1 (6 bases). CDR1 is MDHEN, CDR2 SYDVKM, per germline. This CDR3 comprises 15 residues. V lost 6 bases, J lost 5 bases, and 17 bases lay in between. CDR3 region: CASRGSGGAYQPQHF. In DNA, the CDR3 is TGTGCCAGCAGGGGGTCGGGGGGCGCCTATCAGCCCCAGCATTTT. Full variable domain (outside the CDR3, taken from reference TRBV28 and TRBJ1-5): DVKVTQSSRYLVKRTGEKVFLECVQDMDHENMFWYRQDPGLGLRLIYFSYDVKMKEKGDIPEGYSVSREKKERFSLILESASTNQTSMYLCASRGSGGAYQPQHFGDGTRLSIL.

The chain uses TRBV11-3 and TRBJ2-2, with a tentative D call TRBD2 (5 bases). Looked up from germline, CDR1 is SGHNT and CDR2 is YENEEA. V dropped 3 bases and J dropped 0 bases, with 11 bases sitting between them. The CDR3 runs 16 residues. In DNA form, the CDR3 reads TGTGCCAGCAGCTTGTCACACGGGGCGAACACCGGGGAGCTGTTTTTT. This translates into CASSLSHGANTGELFF.

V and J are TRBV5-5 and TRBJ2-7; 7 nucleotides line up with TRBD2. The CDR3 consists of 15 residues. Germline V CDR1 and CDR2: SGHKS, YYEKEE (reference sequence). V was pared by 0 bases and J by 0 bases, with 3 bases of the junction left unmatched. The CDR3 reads CASSLGLAVSYEQYF. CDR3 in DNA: TGTGCCAGCAGCTTGGGCCTAGCGGTCTCCTACGAGCAGTACTTC.

In DNA form, the CDR3 reads TGCGCCAGCAGATGGGGGACAGGTAGCTCCTACGAGCAGTACTTC. It encodes CASRWGTGSSYEQYF. The chain recombines TRBV5-1 with TRBJ2-7, with 8 bases matching TRBD1. This CDR3 has 15 amino acids. Germline V CDR1 and CDR2: SGHRS, YFSETQ. V shed 5 bases and J 0 bases; nucleotides not matched to a gene: 7. Together with reference TRBV5-1 and TRBJ2-7, the CDR3 gives the full variable domain: KAGVTQTPRYLIKTRGQQVTLSCSPISGHRSVSWYQQTPGQGLQFLFEYFSETQRNKGNFPGRFSGRQFSNSRSEMNVSTLELGDSALYLCASRWGTGSSYEQYFGPGTRLTVT.

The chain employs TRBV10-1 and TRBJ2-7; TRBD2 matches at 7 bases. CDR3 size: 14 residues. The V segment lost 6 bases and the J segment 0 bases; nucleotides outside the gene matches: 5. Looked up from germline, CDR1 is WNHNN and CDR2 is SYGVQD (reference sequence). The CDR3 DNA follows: TGCGCCAGCAGCCGGGAGGCGAACTCCTACGAGCAGTACTTC. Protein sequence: CASSREANSYEQYF.

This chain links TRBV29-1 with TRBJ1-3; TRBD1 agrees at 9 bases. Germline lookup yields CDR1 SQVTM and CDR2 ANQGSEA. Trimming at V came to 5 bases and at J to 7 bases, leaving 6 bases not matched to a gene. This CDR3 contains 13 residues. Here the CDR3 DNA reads TGCAGCGTTTCCACAGGGGGCGAGAACACCATATATTTT. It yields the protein CSVSTGGENTIYF.

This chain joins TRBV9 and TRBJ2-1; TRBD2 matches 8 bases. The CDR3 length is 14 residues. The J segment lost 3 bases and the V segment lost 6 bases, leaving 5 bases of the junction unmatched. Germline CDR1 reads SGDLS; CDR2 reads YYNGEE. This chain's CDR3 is CASNVSGNYNEQFF. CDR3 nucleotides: TGTGCCAGCAATGTTAGCGGGAACTACAATGAGCAGTTCTTC.

CDR3: CASSEGWRQGNTEAFF. The CDR3 nucleotides are TGTGCCAGCAGTGAGGGGTGGAGACAGGGTAACACTGAAGCTTTCTTT. The chain combines TRBV6-1 with TRBJ1-1, with 7 positions matching TRBD1. Looked up from germline, CDR1 is MNHNS and CDR2 is SASEGT. V was pared by 3 bases and J by 2 bases, with 9 bases of the junction left unmatched. CDR3 length: 16 residues.

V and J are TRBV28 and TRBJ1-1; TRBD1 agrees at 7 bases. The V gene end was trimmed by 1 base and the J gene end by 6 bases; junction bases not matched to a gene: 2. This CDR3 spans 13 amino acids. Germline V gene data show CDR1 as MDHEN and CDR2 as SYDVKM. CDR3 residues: CASSLLQGPEAFF. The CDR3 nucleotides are TGTGCCAGCAGTTTATTACAGGGGCCTGAAGCTTTCTTT.

CDR3 in DNA: TGTGCCAGCAGCGTACCGCCCGGTGAGCAGTTCTTC. This gives the protein CASSVPPGEQFF. V is TRBV9 and J is TRBJ2-1; D not resolved. CDR1 is SGDLS, CDR2 YYNGEE, per germline. Trimming left V 1 base short and J 9 bases short, with 8 bases between. The CDR3 runs to 12 residues.

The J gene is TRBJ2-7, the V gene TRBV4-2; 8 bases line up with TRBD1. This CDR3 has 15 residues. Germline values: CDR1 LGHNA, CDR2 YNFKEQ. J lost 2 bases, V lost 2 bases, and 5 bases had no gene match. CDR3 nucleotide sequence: TGTGCCAGCAGCCAACAGAGGACAGGGACCTACGAGCAGTACTTC. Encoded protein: CASSQQRTGTYEQYF.

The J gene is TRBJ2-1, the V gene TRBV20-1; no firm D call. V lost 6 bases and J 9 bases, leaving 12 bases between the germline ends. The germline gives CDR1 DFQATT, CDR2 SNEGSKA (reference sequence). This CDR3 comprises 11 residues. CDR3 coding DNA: TGCAGTGCGTCTTTGTCGGTTGAGCAGTTCTTC. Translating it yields CSASLSVEQFF.

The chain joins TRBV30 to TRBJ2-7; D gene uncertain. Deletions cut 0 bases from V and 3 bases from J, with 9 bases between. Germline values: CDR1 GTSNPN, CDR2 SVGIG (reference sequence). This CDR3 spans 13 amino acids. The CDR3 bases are TGTGCCTGGAGTGTATCGGGTAACTACGAGCAGTACTTC. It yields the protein CAWSVSGNYEQYF.